The 25 T cell receptor beta chains in this list originate from one sample, sequenced in a study of blood T cell repertoires in COVID-19. TCRdb's table, derived via immunoSEQ multiplex PCR, lists solely in-frame clones and lacks some. The sample lists roughly 220,000 clones; 70% to 90% were seen once. Sequenced: peripheral blood. The receptors derive from a man younger than 40 who had recovered from COVID-19.

J is TRBJ2-3 and V is TRBV6-5; D unclear. The CDR3 extends over 14 amino acids. V was cut by 2 bases and J by 4 bases, with 10 bases left in between. Germline V gene sequence: CDR1 MNHEY, CDR2 SVGAGI. The CDR3 coding sequence is TGTGCCAGCAGTTACGCAGGTTGGGCAGATACGCAGTATTTT. Residues: CASSYAGWADTQYF.

The chain recombines TRBV11-2 with TRBJ2-2; D might be TRBD1 (6 bases). The CDR3 is made up of 16 amino acids. With 5 bases removed from V and 1 base from J, the gap between germline ends came to 14 bases. The V gene's germline CDR1 is SGHAT and CDR2 FQNNGV. The CDR3 loop reads CASSPTGIWNTGELFF. CDR3 coding DNA: TGTGCCAGCAGCCCCACAGGGATCTGGAACACCGGGGAGCTGTTTTTT.

V is TRBV6-5 and J is TRBJ1-5, with D perhaps TRBD1 (5 bases). Per the germline V gene, CDR1 is MNHEY and CDR2 is SVGAGI. Trimming pared 0 bases from V and 6 bases from J, leaving 12 bases between. The CDR3 totals 15 residues. The CDR3: CASSYSGRAGQPQHF. The CDR3 DNA follows: TGTGCCAGCAGTTACTCGGGCAGGGCCGGTCAGCCCCAGCATTTT.

This rearrangement joins TRBV3-1 (or the pseudogene TRBV3-2) to TRBJ2-7, with D maybe TRBD2 (5 bases). Between the trimmed V and J ends, which lost 3 bases and 3 bases, there was a span of 15 bases. Germline V CDR1 and CDR2: LGHDT, YNNKEL (reference sequence). The CDR3 has 15 amino acids. CDR3 residues: CASSQVLVGSYEQYF. The CDR3 DNA sequence: TGTGCCAGCAGCCAGGTACTAGTTGGGAGCTACGAGCAGTACTTC.

This rearrangement joins TRBV27 to TRBJ1-2; 7 nucleotides line up with TRBD1. In germline, CDR1 is MNHEY, CDR2 SMNVEV (reference sequence). The CDR3 loop spans 13 amino acids. The ends lost 6 bases at V and 4 bases at J; junction bases unmatched: 5. The CDR3 loop is CASRSQGSYGYTF. The CDR3 bases are TGTGCCAGCAGGTCACAGGGGAGCTATGGCTACACCTTC.

The rearrangement links TRBV7-2 to TRBJ1-2; TRBD1 agrees at 7 bases. Germline loops: CDR1 SGHTA, CDR2 FQGNSA. The CDR3 contains 13 residues. V shed 4 bases, J shed 4 bases, and the junction held 3 bases outside the gene matches. CDR3 residues: CASSSDRPYGYTF. The CDR3 DNA is TGTGCCAGCAGCTCGGACAGGCCCTATGGCTACACCTTC.

CDR3 in DNA: TGTGCCAGCAGACGGGTGGGAGAAGACGAGCAGTACTTC. This codes for CASRRVGEDEQYF. The chain employs TRBV28 and TRBJ2-7, with D maybe TRBD2 (5 bases). CDR1 MDHEN and CDR2 SYDVKM come from the germline V gene. The germline V and J ends were trimmed by 6 bases and 5 bases, with 14 bases remaining between them. The CDR3 totals 13 residues.

V is TRBV28 and J is TRBJ1-1; D is unresolved. V lost 7 bases, J lost 11 bases, and 26 bases lay in between. The germline gives CDR1 MDHEN, CDR2 SYDVKM. CDR3 size: 15 residues. CDR3 loop: CASTSHGALLVDAFF. The CDR3 DNA sequence: TGTGCCAGCACCTCACATGGAGCCCTATTAGTAGATGCTTTCTTT.

The rearrangement links TRBV6-1 to TRBJ2-1; D unresolved. The CDR3 covers 15 residues. Germline-derived CDR1 and CDR2 are MNHNS and SASEGT. The V end lost 2 bases, the J end lost 0 bases, and 8 bases lay between the germline ends. The CDR3 DNA reads as TGTGCCAGCAGTGAAATCCGGAGCTCCTACAATGAGCAGTTCTTC. It is translated as CASSEIRSSYNEQFF.

The chain employs TRBV6-5 and TRBJ2-2, with D possibly matching TRBD1 (6 bases). There are 15 residues in the CDR3. CDR1 is MNHEY and CDR2 is SVGAGI in the germline V gene. V shed 7 bases and J shed 4 bases, with 16 bases lying between them. CDR3 amino acids: CASTIGAGATGELFF. For the CDR3, the DNA is TGTGCCAGCACCATAGGGGCAGGGGCCACCGGGGAGCTGTTTTTT.

The chain employs TRBV27 and TRBJ1-1; D is unresolved. V lost 6 bases, J lost 0 bases, and 11 bases lay in between. Germline lookup yields CDR1 MNHEY and CDR2 SMNVEV (reference sequence). CDR3 length: 14 residues. The CDR3 region is CASSSGFMNTEAFF. The CDR3 coding sequence is TGTGCCAGCAGCTCAGGTTTCATGAACACTGAAGCTTTCTTT.

The CDR3 DNA sequence: TGTGCCAGCAGCCGGGACTACCAAGAGACCCAGTACTTC. It encodes CASSRDYQETQYF. V and J are TRBV6-5 and TRBJ2-5, with a tentative D call TRBD2 (6 bases). This CDR3 has 13 residues. The V end was cut by 6 bases, the J end by 0 bases, with 8 bases between. Per the germline V gene, CDR1 is MNHEY and CDR2 is SVGAGI.

The chain joins TRBV19 to TRBJ1-5; D is unclear. The germline gives CDR1 LNHDA, CDR2 SQIVND (reference sequence). The CDR3 has 15 amino acids. With 1 base removed from V and 3 bases from J, the gap between germline ends came to 10 bases. CDR3 region: CASSIVAQNNQPQHF. The CDR3 DNA sequence: TGTGCCAGTAGTATAGTGGCACAGAACAATCAGCCCCAGCATTTT.

The chain carries TRBV11-2 and TRBJ2-4, with a weak D call TRBD2 (5 bases). From germline, CDR1 is SGHAT and CDR2 FQNNGV. CDR3 length equals 17 residues. Between the trimmed V and J ends, which lost 1 base and 2 bases, there was a span of 15 bases. This CDR3 is CASSLVRQAGTKNIQYF. DNA for the CDR3: TGTGCCAGCAGCTTAGTGAGGCAGGCGGGTACCAAAAACATTCAGTACTTC.

This clone appeared a few times. CDR3 in DNA: TGTGCCAGCAGCCAGGACAGGGTTAGCAATCAGCCCCAGCATTTT. Translating it yields CASSQDRVSNQPQHF. The chain joins TRBV11-2 to TRBJ1-5; TRBD1 agrees at 8 bases. Germline V lookup: CDR1 SGHAT, CDR2 FQNNGV. Trimming cost V 5 bases and J 0 bases; bases outside gene matches: 3. This CDR3 is 15 amino acids long.

Here the CDR3 reads CASSFLQGPPDYGYTF. CDR3 coding DNA: TGCGCCAGCAGCTTCTTACAGGGGCCACCCGACTATGGCTACACCTTC. This chain uses TRBV5-1 with TRBJ1-2; 7 bases map to TRBD1. CDR1 is SGHRS, CDR2 YFSETQ, per germline. The trim removed 2 bases at V and 3 bases at J, leaving 10 bases unmatched. The CDR3 is made up of 16 amino acids.

The J gene is TRBJ2-7, the V gene TRBV5-4; TRBD1 matches at 7 bases. Per germline, CDR1 SGHNT and CDR2 YYREEE (reference sequence). The CDR3 is 15 amino acids. The V segment lost 0 bases and the J segment 3 bases; nucleotides outside the gene matches: 6. CDR3: CASSLEPGTDYEQYF. The CDR3 nucleotides read TGTGCCAGCAGCTTGGAGCCCGGGACAGACTACGAGCAGTACTTC.

This clone has just a few counts. The chain has TRBV3-1 (or the pseudogene TRBV3-2) and TRBJ1-3; tentatively, D is TRBD1 (5 bases). The CDR3 length is 17 residues. Germline CDR1 and CDR2: LGHDT and YNNKEL (reference sequence). Trimming took 3 bases from V and 0 from J, leaving 15 bases between them. The CDR3 reads CASSQSPHRLSGNTIYF. CDR3 DNA sequence: TGTGCCAGCAGCCAGAGCCCACACAGGCTCTCTGGAAACACCATATATTTT.

This sequence joins TRBV18 and TRBJ2-1, with 12 positions matching TRBD2. Germline V gene data show CDR1 as KGHSH and CDR2 as LQKENI. This CDR3 spans 15 amino acids. The J segment lost 7 bases and the V segment lost 3 bases, leaving 4 bases of the junction unmatched. CDR3 sequence reads: CASSPWGLAGNEQFF. The DNA of the CDR3 is TGTGCCAGCTCACCCTGGGGACTAGCGGGTAATGAGCAGTTCTTC.

The chain has TRBV7-2 and TRBJ2-7; unclear D gene. The CDR3 totals 14 residues. Between the trimmed V and J ends, which lost 2 bases and 3 bases, there was a span of 11 bases. Germline V gene sequence: CDR1 SGHTA, CDR2 FQGNSA. The CDR3 DNA reads as TGTGCCAGCAGCTTATTTTCGGGTGTCTACGAGCAGTACTTC. Its translation: CASSLFSGVYEQYF.

The chain has TRBV4-3 and TRBJ2-1; D unclear. The V and J ends lost 2 bases and 3 bases respectively, with 14 bases between them. Germline assignment: CDR1 LGHNA and CDR2 YSLEER. This CDR3 has 16 amino acids. The CDR3 nucleotides are TGCGCCAGCAGCCAACGAACAAAACCCATCTACAATGAGCAGTTCTTC. It encodes CASSQRTKPIYNEQFF.

This chain links TRBV7-8 with TRBJ1-4; D possibly corresponds to TRBD1 (5 bases). Deletions cut 1 base from V and 8 bases from J, with 11 bases between. This CDR3 has 14 residues. Germline CDR1 SGHVS, CDR2 FQNEAQ. The CDR3 is CASSLGGGGEKLFF. DNA of the CDR3: TGTGCCAGCAGCTTAGGGGGGGGAGGAGAAAAACTGTTTTTT.

This clone has just a few counts. The chain is built from TRBV5-1 and TRBJ1-3; D unresolved. Germline V CDR1 and CDR2: SGHRS, YFSETQ. CDR3 length: 13 residues. The ends were cut back, 4 bases at V and 1 base at J, with 6 bases in the middle. CDR3: CASSRESGNTIYF. The CDR3 bases are TGCGCCAGCAGCCGGGAATCTGGAAACACCATATATTTT.

V gene TRBV15 combines with J gene TRBJ2-7; a possible D gene is TRBD1 (7 bases). Germline loops: CDR1 LNHNV, CDR2 YYDKDF (reference sequence). V gave up 6 bases and J gave up 3 bases, with 18 bases separating them. The CDR3 is 15 residues long. CDR3 nucleotide sequence: TGTGCCACCAGTCCTTTGGGGGGACAGCACTACGAGCAGTACTTC. Its translation is CATSPLGGQHYEQYF.

CDR3 sequence reads: CASSLARGRGPEAFF. In DNA form, the CDR3 reads TGTGCCAGCAGCTTAGCTAGAGGGCGCGGTCCTGAAGCTTTCTTT. The J gene is TRBJ1-1, the V gene TRBV7-8; D gene uncertain. This CDR3 is built from 15 residues. V was trimmed by 0 bases and J by 6 bases, leaving 14 bases between them. Germline lookup yields CDR1 SGHVS and CDR2 FQNEAQ.